The next 27 T cell receptor beta chains were all read from a single sample in a study of PD-1 blockade in classical Hodgkin lymphoma. This table comes from immunoSEQ multiplex PCR, and its TCRdb copy is limited to in-frame clones, with some not included. The top ten hold roughly 15% of the sample, which has 75,000 to 100,000 clones, roughly 79% seen once. Relapse was seen in all patients after autologous stem cell transplantation, and brentuximab vedotin exposure was variable. The sequences come from peripheral blood mononuclear cells (PBMCs), collected before the second cycle of nivolumab. Receptor source: a human donor with classical Hodgkin lymphoma.

There are a few counts of this clone. The chain has TRBV28 and TRBJ1-5; the match to TRBD1 covers 10 bases. CDR1 and CDR2 (germline): MDHEN, SYDVKM. The CDR3 has 16 amino acids. J gave up 4 bases and V 2 bases, and 5 bases lay outside the gene matches. In DNA, the CDR3 is TGTGCCAGCAGTTTAAGGACAGGGGGGAATAATCAGCCCCAGCATTTT. Translation: CASSLRTGGNNQPQHF.

This chain joins TRBV7-2 and TRBJ2-3; TRBD2 agrees at 14 bases. The CDR3 length is 18 residues. The germline V gene encodes CDR1 SGHTA and CDR2 FQGNSA. With V trimmed by 2 bases and J by 3 bases, 7 bases remained unmatched. The CDR3 region is CASSLIGLAGGRTDTQYF. CDR3 in DNA: TGTGCCAGCAGCTTAATAGGACTAGCGGGAGGTAGGACAGATACGCAGTATTTT.

The chain carries TRBV5-1 and TRBJ2-7, with TRBD2 matching 8 bases. Germline loops: CDR1 SGHRS, CDR2 YFSETQ. Trimming cost V 0 bases and J 1 base; bases outside gene matches: 3. This CDR3 region has 15 residues. The DNA for the CDR3 is TGCGCCAGCAGCTTGGATGGGACTAGGTCCTACGAGCAGTACTTC. Translating gives CASSLDGTRSYEQYF. Filled out from reference TRBV5-1 and TRBJ2-7, the complete variable domain reads KAGVTQTPRYLIKTRGQQVTLSCSPISGHRSVSWYQQTPGQGLQFLFEYFSETQRNKGNFPGRFSGRQFSNSRSEMNVSTLELGDSALYLCASSLDGTRSYEQYFGPGTRLTVT.

This clone was seen only once. The chain joins TRBV9 to TRBJ2-3; D gene ambiguous. CDR3 length: 13 residues. The V end lost 0 bases, the J end lost 9 bases, and 11 bases lay between the germline ends. The germline V gene encodes CDR1 SGDLS and CDR2 YYNGEE. In DNA form, the CDR3 reads TGTGCCAGCAGCGTAGATAAGCATGGGACGCAGTATTTT. This gives the protein CASSVDKHGTQYF.

V usage is TRBV5-1 and J usage is TRBJ2-1; 7 bases align to TRBD2. Germline-derived CDR1 and CDR2 are SGHRS and YFSETQ. This CDR3 comprises 13 residues. Trimming cost V 0 bases and J 9 bases; bases outside gene matches: 3. The DNA for the CDR3 is TGCGCCAGCAGCTTGGCCCGGGGGGTTGAGCAGTTCTTC. Amino acid sequence: CASSLARGVEQFF. Combining the CDR3 with reference TRBV5-1 and TRBJ2-1 gives the whole variable domain KAGVTQTPRYLIKTRGQQVTLSCSPISGHRSVSWYQQTPGQGLQFLFEYFSETQRNKGNFPGRFSGRQFSNSRSEMNVSTLELGDSALYLCASSLARGVEQFFGPGTRLTVL.

The chain links TRBV19 to TRBJ1-5; possible D gene TRBD1, 5 bases. CDR1 is LNHDA, CDR2 SQIVND, per germline (reference sequence). V gave up 5 bases and J gave up 4 bases, with 12 bases separating them. The CDR3 runs to 14 residues. The CDR3 reads CASSPWGGNQPQHF. The CDR3 region has the DNA TGTGCCAGTAGTCCCTGGGGGGGTAATCAGCCCCAGCATTTT.

The rearrangement links TRBV27 to TRBJ1-4; D is unclear. Germline CDR1 MNHEY, CDR2 SMNVEV (reference sequence). The V end was cut by 3 bases, the J end by 5 bases, with 16 bases between. The CDR3 sequence is 16 residues long. Here the CDR3 reads CASSFGGSTPNEKLFF. CDR3 DNA sequence: TGTGCCAGCAGTTTTGGAGGTTCCACCCCGAATGAAAAACTGTTTTTT.

This rearrangement joins TRBV15 to TRBJ2-1; 8 bases fit TRBD2. The J segment lost 5 bases and the V segment lost 4 bases, leaving 4 bases of the junction unmatched. Germline V lookup: CDR1 LNHNV, CDR2 YYDKDF (reference sequence). This CDR3 is built from 14 residues. The CDR3 coding sequence is TGTGCCACCAGCACAGCGGGAGAAAACAATGAGCAGTTCTTC. This sequence encodes CATSTAGENNEQFF.

The chain employs TRBV19 and TRBJ1-1, with 7 bases identical to TRBD1. CDR3 length equals 15 residues. Germline V gene lookup returns CDR1 LNHDA and CDR2 SQIVND (reference sequence). J was trimmed by 7 bases and V by 5 bases; bases with no gene match: 13. CDR3 DNA: TGTGCCAGTAGTGCTCACAACAGGGGCCCCGATGAAGCTTTCTTT. Protein product: CASSAHNRGPDEAFF.

This sequence joins TRBV18 and TRBJ2-5; 7 bases are a match to TRBD1. The CDR3 is 14 amino acids. CDR1 and CDR2 from the germline V gene are KGHSH and LQKENI. V lost 4 bases and J lost 4; bases outside the gene matches: 6. The CDR3 nucleotides read TGTGCCAGCTCACTAGGGGGCGCGGTAGAGACCCAGTACTTC. The encoded protein is CASSLGGAVETQYF.

The J gene is TRBJ2-7, the V gene TRBV5-1; 11 bases are shared with TRBD2. The CDR3 runs to 16 residues. Germline V gene data show CDR1 as SGHRS and CDR2 as YFSETQ. The V gene end was trimmed by 1 base and the J gene end by 0 bases; junction bases not matched to a gene: 3. CDR3 DNA sequence: TGCGCCAGCAGCTTGTTTGGGACTAGCGGCTCCTACGAGCAGTACTTC. This encodes CASSLFGTSGSYEQYF.

The rearrangement joins TRBV7-2 to TRBJ2-5; D gene uncertain. Per the germline V gene, CDR1 is SGHTA and CDR2 is FQGNSA. The length of the CDR3 is 16 residues. V lost 0 bases and J 0 bases, leaving 11 bases between the germline ends. CDR3 protein: CASSLAGYGNQETQYF. CDR3 nucleotides: TGTGCCAGCAGCTTAGCGGGGTATGGGAACCAAGAGACCCAGTACTTC. The whole variable domain, remainder taken from reference TRBV7-2 and TRBJ2-5, is GAGVSQSPSNKVTEKGKDVELRCDPISGHTALYWYRQSLGQGLEFLIYFQGNSAPDKSGLPSDRFSAERTGGSVSTLTIQRTQQEDSAVYLCASSLAGYGNQETQYFGPGTRLLVL.

The V call is TRBV20-1, the J call TRBJ2-7; TRBD1 matches at 7 bases. The CDR3 contains 11 residues. Germline assignment: CDR1 DFQATT and CDR2 SNEGSKA (reference sequence). The V and J ends lost 7 bases and 7 bases, in that order; junction bases with no gene match: 7. In DNA form, the CDR3 reads TGCAGTGGAGACAGGGAAACGGAGCAGTACTTC. Translation: CSGDRETEQYF.

This clone occurred once. The chain carries TRBV7-9 and TRBJ2-7; 7 nucleotides match TRBD2. The CDR3 totals 17 residues. Trimming took 5 bases from V and 1 from J; bases not matched to a gene: 14. Germline CDR1 SEHNR, CDR2 FQNEAQ (reference sequence). The CDR3 coding sequence is TGTGCCAGCAGCAGACGGGGTGGCAGCGGGACGTCCTACGAGCAGTACTTC. Translating it yields CASSRRGGSGTSYEQYF.

This rearrangement joins TRBV5-1 to TRBJ2-7, with TRBD1 as a possible D gene (6 bases). This CDR3 comprises 17 residues. From germline, CDR1 is SGHRS and CDR2 YFSETQ. The V end lost 0 bases, the J end lost 5 bases, and 21 bases lay between the germline ends. The CDR3 nucleotides are TGCGCCAGCAGCTTGGCAACAGGGCAAGGAGTTGGAAACGAGCAGTACTTC. This translates into CASSLATGQGVGNEQYF. The entire variable domain, with the rest obtained from reference TRBV5-1 and TRBJ2-7, is as follows: KAGVTQTPRYLIKTRGQQVTLSCSPISGHRSVSWYQQTPGQGLQFLFEYFSETQRNKGNFPGRFSGRQFSNSRSEMNVSTLELGDSALYLCASSLATGQGVGNEQYFGPGTRLTVT.

The J gene is TRBJ2-3, the V gene TRBV7-2; perhaps TRBD2 as D (6 bases). Germline V CDR1 and CDR2: SGHTA, FQGNSA. The CDR3 spans 15 residues. Trimming left V 4 bases short and J 6 bases short, with 17 bases between. The CDR3 DNA is TGTGCCAGCAGCTCCGGTGGAGGGTTCTTCGATACGCAGTATTTT. This sequence encodes CASSSGGGFFDTQYF.

V usage is TRBV5-1 and J usage is TRBJ1-1, with 7 bases aligning to TRBD1. Per germline, CDR1 SGHRS and CDR2 YFSETQ. V dropped 4 bases and J dropped 11; count of bases not matched to a gene: 8. This CDR3 spans 12 amino acids. The CDR3 coding sequence is TGCGCCAGCAGCACCCTACAGGGGAGGGCTTTCTTT. Protein: CASSTLQGRAFF.

The chain is built from TRBV11-3 and TRBJ2-2; TRBD2 might be the D (5 bases). This CDR3 region has 13 residues. V lost 4 bases, J lost 4 bases, and 7 bases lay in between. Germline lookup yields CDR1 SGHNT and CDR2 YENEEA. CDR3 coding DNA: TGTGCCAGCAGCTGGCGGGTCACCGGGGAGCTGTTTTTT. Protein: CASSWRVTGELFF.

This clone was detected once. CDR3: CASSPPPGQGRTQHF. CDR3 DNA: TGTGCCAGTAGTCCGCCCCCGGGACAGGGTCGGACCCAGCATTTT. This sequence joins TRBV19 and TRBJ1-5; 9 bases map to TRBD1. Germline V CDR1 and CDR2: LNHDA, SQIVND (reference sequence). V shed 5 bases and J 11 bases; nucleotides not matched to a gene: 13. CDR3 length: 15 residues. The full variable domain, rest sourced from reference TRBV19 and TRBJ1-5, is DGGITQSPKYLFRKEGQNVTLSCEQNLNHDAMYWYRQDPGQGLRLIYYSQIVNDFQKGDIAEGYSVSREKKESFPLTVTSAQKNPTAFYLCASSPPPGQGRTQHFGDGTRLSIL.

The chain joins TRBV5-1 to TRBJ2-1; possibly TRBD2 for D (6 bases). Germline V gene lookup returns CDR1 SGHRS and CDR2 YFSETQ. CDR3 size: 16 residues. Trimming left V 0 bases short and J 3 bases short, with 13 bases between. Here the CDR3 reads CASSLVYGGLYNEQFF. The CDR3 nucleotides read TGCGCCAGCAGCTTGGTTTACGGAGGGCTCTACAATGAGCAGTTCTTC.

The V and J genes are TRBV5-1 and TRBJ1-1; tentatively, D is TRBD1 (6 bases). The CDR3 loop spans 13 amino acids. V lost 1 base and J lost 5, with 9 bases in between. CDR1 and CDR2 from the germline V gene are SGHRS and YFSETQ. The CDR3 nucleotides read TGCGCCAGCAGCTTGCTTAGGGGGACTGAAGCTTTCTTT. It codes for CASSLLRGTEAFF. The variable domain in full, completed from reference TRBV5-1 and TRBJ1-1, reads KAGVTQTPRYLIKTRGQQVTLSCSPISGHRSVSWYQQTPGQGLQFLFEYFSETQRNKGNFPGRFSGRQFSNSRSEMNVSTLELGDSALYLCASSLLRGTEAFFGQGTRLTVV.

This clone was counted a single time. The chain links TRBV5-4 to TRBJ2-7, with a possible D match to TRBD2 (6 bases). Germline CDR1 and CDR2: SGHNT and YYREEE (reference sequence). The CDR3 is 15 residues long. With 0 bases removed from V and 6 bases from J, the gap between germline ends came to 16 bases. CDR3: CASSLARASVAEQYF. CDR3 nucleotides: TGTGCCAGCAGCTTGGCCCGCGCTAGCGTGGCCGAGCAGTACTTC.

This rearrangement joins TRBV27 to TRBJ2-1; 8 positions match TRBD2. Per germline, CDR1 MNHEY and CDR2 SMNVEV (reference sequence). V was clipped by 6 bases and J by 10 bases; unmatched bases: 8. The CDR3 has 13 amino acids. The CDR3 bases are TGTGCCAGCAGGAGTAGCGGGATTTGGGAGCAGTTCTTC. It codes for CASRSSGIWEQFF.

The chain employs TRBV9 and TRBJ2-6; D gene unclear. The CDR3 extends over 14 amino acids. CDR1 and CDR2 (germline): SGDLS, YYNGEE. V was pared by 3 bases and J by 6 bases, with 10 bases between. CDR3 loop: CASSATGQANVLTF. The CDR3 DNA is TGTGCCAGCAGCGCAACCGGCCAGGCCAACGTCCTGACTTTC. Variable domain in full (rest from reference TRBV9 and TRBJ2-6): DSGVTQTPKHLITATGQRVTLRCSPRSGDLSVYWYQQSLDQGLQFLIQYYNGEERAKGNILERFSAQQFPDLHSELNLSSLELGDSALYFCASSATGQANVLTFGAGSRLTVL.

The chain employs TRBV5-1 and TRBJ2-2; no firm D call. The V gene's germline CDR1 is SGHRS and CDR2 YFSETQ. V was pared by 0 bases and J by 0 bases, with 6 bases between. CDR3 length equals 15 residues. Written as DNA, the CDR3 is TGCGCCAGCAGCTTGGTACAGTCGAACACCGGGGAGCTGTTTTTT. Translating it yields CASSLVQSNTGELFF. Full variable domain (outside the CDR3, taken from reference TRBV5-1 and TRBJ2-2): KAGVTQTPRYLIKTRGQQVTLSCSPISGHRSVSWYQQTPGQGLQFLFEYFSETQRNKGNFPGRFSGRQFSNSRSEMNVSTLELGDSALYLCASSLVQSNTGELFFGEGSRLTVL.

The chain uses TRBV2 and TRBJ2-7; 8 nucleotides match TRBD2. V was pared by 3 bases and J by 1 base, with 2 bases of the junction left unmatched. The CDR3 has 14 residues. Germline values: CDR1 SNHLY, CDR2 FYNNEI. The CDR3 DNA is TGTGCCAGCAGTGAGCCGGGAGGGTCCTACGAGCAGTACTTC. Encoded protein: CASSEPGGSYEQYF.

The rearrangement links TRBV10-3 to TRBJ1-2; D gene unclear. The CDR3 spans 13 residues. V gave up 4 bases and J gave up 1 base, with 7 bases separating them. The germline CDR1 and CDR2 sequences are ENHRY and SYGVKD. In DNA form, the CDR3 reads TGTGCCATCAGTGCGGAGTTTAACTATGGCTACACCTTC. As protein: CAISAEFNYGYTF.